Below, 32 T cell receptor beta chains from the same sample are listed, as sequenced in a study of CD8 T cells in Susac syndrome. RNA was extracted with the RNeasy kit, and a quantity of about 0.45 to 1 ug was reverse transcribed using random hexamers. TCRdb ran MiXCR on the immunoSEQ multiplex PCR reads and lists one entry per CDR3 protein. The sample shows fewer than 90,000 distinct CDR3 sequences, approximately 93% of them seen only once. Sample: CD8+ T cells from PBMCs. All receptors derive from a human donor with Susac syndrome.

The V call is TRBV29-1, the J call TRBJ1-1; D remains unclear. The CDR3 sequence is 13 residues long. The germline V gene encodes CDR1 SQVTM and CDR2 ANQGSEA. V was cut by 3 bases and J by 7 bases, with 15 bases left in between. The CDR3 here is CSVELPGPGEAFF. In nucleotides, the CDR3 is TGCAGCGTTGAGTTACCCGGGCCGGGTGAAGCTTTCTTT.

The CDR3 sequence is CASSQELSYNEQFF. In DNA form, the CDR3 reads TGCGCCAGCAGCCAAGAACTATCCTACAATGAGCAGTTCTTC. The chain employs TRBV4-3 and TRBJ2-1; D is unclear. In germline, CDR1 is LGHNA, CDR2 YSLEER. Trimming removed 0 bases from V and 1 base from J, with 4 bases in between. This CDR3 spans 14 amino acids.

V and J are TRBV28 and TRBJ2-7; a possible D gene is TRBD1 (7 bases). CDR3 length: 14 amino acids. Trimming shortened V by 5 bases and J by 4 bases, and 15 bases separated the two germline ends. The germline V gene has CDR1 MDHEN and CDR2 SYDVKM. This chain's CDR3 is CASSPGGGGYEQYF. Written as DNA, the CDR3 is TGTGCCAGCAGTCCCGGAGGGGGCGGGTACGAGCAGTACTTC.

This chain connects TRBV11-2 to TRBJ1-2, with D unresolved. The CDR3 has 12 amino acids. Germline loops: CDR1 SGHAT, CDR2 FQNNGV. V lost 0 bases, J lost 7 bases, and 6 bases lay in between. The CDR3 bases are TGTGCCAGCAGCTTAGAGGGAGGTGGCTACACCTTC. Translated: CASSLEGGGYTF. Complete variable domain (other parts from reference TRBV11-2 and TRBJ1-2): EAGVAQSPRYKIIEKRQSVAFWCNPISGHATLYWYQQILGQGPKLLIQFQNNGVVDDSQLPKDRFSAERLKGVDSTLKIQPAKLEDSAVYLCASSLEGGGYTFGSGTRLTVV.

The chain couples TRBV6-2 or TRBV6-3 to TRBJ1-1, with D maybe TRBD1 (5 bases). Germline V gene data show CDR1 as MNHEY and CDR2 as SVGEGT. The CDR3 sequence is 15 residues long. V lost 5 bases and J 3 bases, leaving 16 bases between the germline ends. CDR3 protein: CASSGRLGRDTEAFF. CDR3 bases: TGTGCCAGCAGTGGTCGGCTGGGCAGGGACACTGAAGCTTTCTTT.

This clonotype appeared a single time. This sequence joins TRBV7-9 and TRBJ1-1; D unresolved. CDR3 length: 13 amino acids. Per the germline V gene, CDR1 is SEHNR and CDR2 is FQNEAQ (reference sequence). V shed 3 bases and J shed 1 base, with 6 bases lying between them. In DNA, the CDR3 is TGTGCCAGCAGCTTCGGAGAGAACACTGAAGCTTTCTTT. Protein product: CASSFGENTEAFF.

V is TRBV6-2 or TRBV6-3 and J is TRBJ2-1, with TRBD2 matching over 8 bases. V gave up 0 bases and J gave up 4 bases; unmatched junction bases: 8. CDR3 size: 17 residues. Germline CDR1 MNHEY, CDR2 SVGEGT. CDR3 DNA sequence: TGTGCCAGCAGTTACTCGAAACGGGAGGGCCGATACAATGAGCAGTTCTTC. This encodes CASSYSKREGRYNEQFF.

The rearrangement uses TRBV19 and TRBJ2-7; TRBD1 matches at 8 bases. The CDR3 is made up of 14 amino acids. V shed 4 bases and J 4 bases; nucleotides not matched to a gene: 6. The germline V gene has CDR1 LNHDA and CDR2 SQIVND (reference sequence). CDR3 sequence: CASSTTGVPYEQYF. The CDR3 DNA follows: TGTGCCAGTAGTACGACAGGGGTCCCTTACGAGCAGTACTTC.

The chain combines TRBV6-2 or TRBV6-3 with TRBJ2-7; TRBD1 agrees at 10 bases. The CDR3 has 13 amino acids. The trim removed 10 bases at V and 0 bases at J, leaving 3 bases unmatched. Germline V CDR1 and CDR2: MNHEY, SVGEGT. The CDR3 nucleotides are TGTGCCATCGGACAGGGGGACTCCTACGAGCAGTACTTC. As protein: CAIGQGDSYEQYF.

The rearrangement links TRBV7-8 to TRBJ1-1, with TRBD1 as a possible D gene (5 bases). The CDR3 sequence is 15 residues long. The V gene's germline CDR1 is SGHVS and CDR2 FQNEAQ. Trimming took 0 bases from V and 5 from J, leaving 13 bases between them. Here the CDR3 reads CASSLARGSGTEAFF. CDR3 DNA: TGTGCCAGCAGCTTAGCGAGGGGTTCGGGAACTGAAGCTTTCTTT. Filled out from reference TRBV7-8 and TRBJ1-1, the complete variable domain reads GAGVSQSPRYKVAKRGQDVALRCDPISGHVSLFWYQQALGQGPEFLTYFQNEAQLDKSGLPSDRFFAERPEGSVSTLKIQRTQQEDSAVYLCASSLARGSGTEAFFGQGTRLTVV.

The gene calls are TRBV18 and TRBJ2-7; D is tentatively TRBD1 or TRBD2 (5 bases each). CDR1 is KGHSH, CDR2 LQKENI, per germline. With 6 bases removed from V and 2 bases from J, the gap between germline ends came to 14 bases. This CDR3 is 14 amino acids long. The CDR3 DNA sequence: TGTGCCAGCTCCCCCGGGGCAGGGCCCTACGAGCAGTACTTC. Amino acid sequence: CASSPGAGPYEQYF.

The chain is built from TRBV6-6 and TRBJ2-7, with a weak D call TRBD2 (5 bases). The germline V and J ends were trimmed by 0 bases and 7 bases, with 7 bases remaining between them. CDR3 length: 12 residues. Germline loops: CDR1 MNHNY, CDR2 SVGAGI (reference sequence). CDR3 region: CASSYSGGEQYF. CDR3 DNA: TGTGCCAGCAGTTACTCGGGCGGGGAGCAGTACTTC.

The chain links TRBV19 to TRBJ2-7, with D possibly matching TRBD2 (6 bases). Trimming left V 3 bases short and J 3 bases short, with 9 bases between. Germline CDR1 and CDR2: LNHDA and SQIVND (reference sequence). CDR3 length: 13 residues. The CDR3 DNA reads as TGTGCCAGTAGTATCGGACTAAACTACGAGCAGTACTTC. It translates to CASSIGLNYEQYF.

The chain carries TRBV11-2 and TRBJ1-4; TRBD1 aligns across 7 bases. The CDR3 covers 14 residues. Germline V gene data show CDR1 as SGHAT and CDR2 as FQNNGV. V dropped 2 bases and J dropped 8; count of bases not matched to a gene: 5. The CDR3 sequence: CASSLNSGQEKLFF. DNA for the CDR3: TGTGCCAGCAGCTTAAACTCGGGACAGGAAAAACTGTTTTTT.

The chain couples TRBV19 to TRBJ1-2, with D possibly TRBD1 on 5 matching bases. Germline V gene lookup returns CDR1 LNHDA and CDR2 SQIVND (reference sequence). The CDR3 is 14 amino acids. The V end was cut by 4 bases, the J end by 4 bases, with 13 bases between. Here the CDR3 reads CASSKGQYSYGYTF. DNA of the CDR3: TGTGCCAGTAGTAAGGGGCAGTATAGCTATGGCTACACCTTC.

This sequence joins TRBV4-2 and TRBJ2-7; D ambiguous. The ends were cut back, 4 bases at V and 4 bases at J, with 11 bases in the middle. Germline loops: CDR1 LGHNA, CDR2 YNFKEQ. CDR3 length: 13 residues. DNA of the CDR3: TGTGCCAGCAGCCGTCGAGGAGAGTACGAGCAGTACTTC. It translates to CASSRRGEYEQYF.

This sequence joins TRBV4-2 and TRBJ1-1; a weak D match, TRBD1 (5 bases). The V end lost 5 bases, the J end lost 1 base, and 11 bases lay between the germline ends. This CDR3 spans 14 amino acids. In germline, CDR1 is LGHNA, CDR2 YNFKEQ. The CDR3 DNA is TGTGCCAGCAGCACCTTCGGACAGAACACTGAAGCTTTCTTT. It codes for CASSTFGQNTEAFF.

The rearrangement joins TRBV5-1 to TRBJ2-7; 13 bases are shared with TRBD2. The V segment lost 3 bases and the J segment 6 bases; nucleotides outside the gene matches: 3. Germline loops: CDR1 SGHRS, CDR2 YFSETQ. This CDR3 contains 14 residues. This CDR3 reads CASSSRTSGGEQYF. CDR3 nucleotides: TGCGCCAGCAGCTCCAGGACTAGCGGGGGCGAGCAGTACTTC.

The CDR3 DNA reads TGTGCCAGCAGTTACGACCGCGACTCTGGAAACACCATATATTTT. Its protein is CASSYDRDSGNTIYF. The chain links TRBV6-5 to TRBJ1-3; D call uncertain. Germline loops: CDR1 MNHEY, CDR2 SVGAGI. V was cut by 2 bases and J by 0 bases, with 8 bases left in between. This CDR3 has 15 residues.

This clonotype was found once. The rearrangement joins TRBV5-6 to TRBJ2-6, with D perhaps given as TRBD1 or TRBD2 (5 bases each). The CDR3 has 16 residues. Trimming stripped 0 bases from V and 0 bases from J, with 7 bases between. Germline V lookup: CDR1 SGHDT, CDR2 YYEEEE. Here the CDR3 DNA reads TGTGCCAGCAGCTTGGGGGGGAACTCTGGGGCCAACGTCCTGACTTTC. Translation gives CASSLGGNSGANVLTF.

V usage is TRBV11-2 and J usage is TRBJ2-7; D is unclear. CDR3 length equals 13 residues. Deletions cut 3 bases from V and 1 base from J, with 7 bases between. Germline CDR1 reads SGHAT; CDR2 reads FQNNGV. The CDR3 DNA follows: TGTGCCAGCAGCTTGGATAGTTCCTACGAGCAGTACTTC. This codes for CASSLDSSYEQYF.

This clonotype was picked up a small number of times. The CDR3 bases are TGTGCCTGGAGTGGCCCCGGCACAGGGAATCAGCCCCAGCATTTT. Encoded protein: CAWSGPGTGNQPQHF. The gene calls are TRBV30 and TRBJ1-5; D is possibly TRBD1 (6 bases). The ends were cut back, 1 base at V and 4 bases at J, with 14 bases in the middle. The germline CDR1 and CDR2 sequences are GTSNPN and SVGIG (reference sequence). The CDR3 has 15 residues.

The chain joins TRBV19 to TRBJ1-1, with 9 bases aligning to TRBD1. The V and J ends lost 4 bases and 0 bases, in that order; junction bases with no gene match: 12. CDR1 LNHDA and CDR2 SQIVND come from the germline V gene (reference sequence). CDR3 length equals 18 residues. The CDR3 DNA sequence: TGTGCCAGTAGTACCGACAGGGGGTATCCCTCTATGAACACTGAAGCTTTCTTT. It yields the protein CASSTDRGYPSMNTEAFF.

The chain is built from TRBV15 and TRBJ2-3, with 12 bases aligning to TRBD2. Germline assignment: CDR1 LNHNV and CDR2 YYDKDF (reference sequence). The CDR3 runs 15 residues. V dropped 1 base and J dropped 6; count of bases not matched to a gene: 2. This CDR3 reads CATSRGTSGTDTQYF. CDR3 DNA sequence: TGTGCCACCAGCAGAGGGACTAGCGGGACCGATACGCAGTATTTT.

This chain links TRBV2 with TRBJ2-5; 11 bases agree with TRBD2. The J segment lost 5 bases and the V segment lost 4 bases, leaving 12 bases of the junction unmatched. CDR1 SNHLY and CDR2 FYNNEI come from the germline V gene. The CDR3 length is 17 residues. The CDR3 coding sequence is TGTGCCAGCAGTGTCAGTAGCGGGGGGGCTAGAAGGGAGACCCAGTACTTC. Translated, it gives CASSVSSGGARRETQYF.

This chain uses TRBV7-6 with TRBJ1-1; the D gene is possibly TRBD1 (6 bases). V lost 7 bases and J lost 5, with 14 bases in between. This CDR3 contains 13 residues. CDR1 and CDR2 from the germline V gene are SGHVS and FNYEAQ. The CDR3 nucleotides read TGTGCCAGCAAGCGCAGGGGTAGTACTGAAGCTTTCTTT. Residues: CASKRRGSTEAFF.

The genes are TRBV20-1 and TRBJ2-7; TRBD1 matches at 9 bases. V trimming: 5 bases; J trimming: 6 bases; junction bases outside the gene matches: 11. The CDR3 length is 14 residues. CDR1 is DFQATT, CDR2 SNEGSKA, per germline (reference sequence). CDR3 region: CSAAPAGQGGEQYF. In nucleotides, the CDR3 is TGCAGTGCTGCTCCCGCGGGACAGGGAGGCGAGCAGTACTTC.

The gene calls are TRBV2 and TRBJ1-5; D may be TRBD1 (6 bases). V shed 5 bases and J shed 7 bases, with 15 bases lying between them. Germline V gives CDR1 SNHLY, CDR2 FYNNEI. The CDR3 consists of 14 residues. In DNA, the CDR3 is TGTGCCAGCAGTAGCAGGGGACGCGAACAGCCCCAGCATTTT. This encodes CASSSRGREQPQHF.

The CDR3 region is CASSPTGQGNYGYTF. The DNA for the CDR3 is TGTGCCAGCTCACCCACAGGACAGGGGAACTATGGCTACACCTTC. The chain links TRBV18 to TRBJ1-2; 9 bases are a match to TRBD1. Germline CDR1 and CDR2: KGHSH and LQKENI. CDR3 length: 15 amino acids. V shed 3 bases and J 2 bases; nucleotides not matched to a gene: 4.

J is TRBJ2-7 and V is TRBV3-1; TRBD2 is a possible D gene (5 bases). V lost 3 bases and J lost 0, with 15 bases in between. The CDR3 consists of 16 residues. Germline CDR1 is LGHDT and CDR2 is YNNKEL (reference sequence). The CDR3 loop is CASSQDDSGSSYEQYF. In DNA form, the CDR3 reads TGTGCCAGCAGCCAGGACGATTCGGGGAGCTCCTACGAGCAGTACTTC.

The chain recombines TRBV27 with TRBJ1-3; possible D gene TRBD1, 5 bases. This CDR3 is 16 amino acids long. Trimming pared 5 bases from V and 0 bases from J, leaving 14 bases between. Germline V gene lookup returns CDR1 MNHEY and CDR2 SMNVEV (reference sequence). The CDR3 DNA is TGTGCCAGCAGTACCTTCTCGGGACTCTCTGGAAACACCATATATTTT. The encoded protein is CASSTFSGLSGNTIYF.

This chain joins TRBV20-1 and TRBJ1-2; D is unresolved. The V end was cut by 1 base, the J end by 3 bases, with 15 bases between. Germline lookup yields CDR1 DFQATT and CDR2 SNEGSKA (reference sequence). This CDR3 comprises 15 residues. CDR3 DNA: TGCAGTGCTAGAGGCCCCTGGGAGGAGCACTATGGCTACACCTTC. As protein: CSARGPWEEHYGYTF.